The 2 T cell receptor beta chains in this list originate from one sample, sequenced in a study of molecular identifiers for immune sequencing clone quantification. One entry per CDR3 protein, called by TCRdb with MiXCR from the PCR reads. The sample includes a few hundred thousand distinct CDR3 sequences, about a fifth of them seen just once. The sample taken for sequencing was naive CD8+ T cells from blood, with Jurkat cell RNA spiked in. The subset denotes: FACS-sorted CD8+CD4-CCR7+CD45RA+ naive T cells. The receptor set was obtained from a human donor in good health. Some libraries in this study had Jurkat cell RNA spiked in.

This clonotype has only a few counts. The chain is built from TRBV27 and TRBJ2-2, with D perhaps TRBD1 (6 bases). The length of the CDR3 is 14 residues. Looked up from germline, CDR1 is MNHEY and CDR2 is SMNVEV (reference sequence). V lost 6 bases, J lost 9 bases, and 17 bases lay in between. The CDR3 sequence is CASSLVEGVRELFF. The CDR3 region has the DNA TGTGCCAGCAGCCTCGTTGAGGGGGTCCGGGAGCTGTTTTTT.

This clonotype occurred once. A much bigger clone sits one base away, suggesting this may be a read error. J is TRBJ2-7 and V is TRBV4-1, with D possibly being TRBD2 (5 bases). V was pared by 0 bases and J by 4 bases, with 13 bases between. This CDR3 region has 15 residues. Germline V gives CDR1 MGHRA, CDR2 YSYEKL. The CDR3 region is CASSQEYGGVYEQYF. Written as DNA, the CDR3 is TGCGCCAGCAGCCAAGAGTATGGAGGTGTGTACGAGCAGTACTTC.